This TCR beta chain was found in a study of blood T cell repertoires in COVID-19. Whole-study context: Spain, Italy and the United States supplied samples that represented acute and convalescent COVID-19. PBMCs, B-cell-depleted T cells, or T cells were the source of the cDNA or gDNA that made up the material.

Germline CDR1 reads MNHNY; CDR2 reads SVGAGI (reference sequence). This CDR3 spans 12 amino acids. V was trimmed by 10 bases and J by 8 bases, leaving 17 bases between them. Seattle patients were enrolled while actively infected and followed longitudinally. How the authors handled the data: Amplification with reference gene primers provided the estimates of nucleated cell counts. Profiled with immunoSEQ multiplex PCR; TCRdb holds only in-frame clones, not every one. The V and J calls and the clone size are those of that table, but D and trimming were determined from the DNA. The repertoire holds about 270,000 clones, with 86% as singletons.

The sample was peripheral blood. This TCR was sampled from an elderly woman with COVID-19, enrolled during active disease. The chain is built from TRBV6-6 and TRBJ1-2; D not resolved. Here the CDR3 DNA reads TGTGCCACCCGAACGACGACAAACGGCTACACCTTC. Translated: CATRTTTNGYTF.